This T cell receptor (beta chain) was obtained from a study of T cells after posttransplantation cyclophosphamide (dated by TCRdb to the mid-2010s). Concerning the study at large: Using TRB sequencing, the study followed how the T cell repertoire rebuilt after myeloablative bone marrow transplantation with posttransplantation cyclophosphamide given as GVHD prophylaxis. Samples from 35 to 45 PTCy-treated patients, along with samples from 15 to 20 of their related bone marrow donors, underwent antigen receptor sequencing. Blood from all 30 or so PTCy patients with 1-year posttransplant specimens was subjected to TRB sequencing. In 3 patients, TRB sequencing was also performed on up to roughly 3 more blood samples taken 2 to 5.2 years after transplant, and in 4 patients, pretransplant blood was also TRB-sequenced. TRA and TRB clonality were tightly correlated in eight to ten samples, so subsequent TCR analyses focused on TRB only. Public TRB sequences were queried against a database of over 3,000 sequences associated with responses to pathogens, tumor antigens, self-antigens and alloantigens.

Related bone marrow donors provided peripheral blood samples on the day of marrow donation. Peripheral blood and bone marrow mononuclear cells were isolated by Ficoll-Hypaque density centrifugation and were cryopreserved. The paper's findings and limits, for the study overall: At 1-2 months, donor-recipient similarity was low but rose over the first year, and the later blood repertoires were often dominated by donor CD8+ memory clones. The TRB repertoires of T cells infiltrating skin or GI tract showed only limited overlap with the TRB repertoires of T cells in blood. Across about 49 patients, TRB clonality was highly associated with recipient CMV seropositivity and CMV reactivation, and PTCy diversity was similar to diversity in CNI/methotrexate controls.

TRB sequencing used genomic DNA with the immunoSEQ assay at survey resolution or the hsTCRB kit. As for the authors' bioinformatics: The immunoSEQ software was used for initial read processing, and the LymphoSeq R package was used for repertoire analyses. Clonality was computed as 1 minus normalized Shannon entropy, and a Gini coefficient was also calculated for each TRB dataset. Phenotypes of unsorted samples were inferred by mapping TRB sequences from sorted subsets of the recipient or donor onto the same recipient's unsorted samples. Held by TCRdb, this immuneACCESS table contains in-frame sequences only and omits some clones. Under half of the omission traces to an unresolved V gene where checked; the cause of the rest is unknown. Clone size and V and J calls were adopted from that table, with D and trimming inferred from the DNA. This sample has 41,000 or so clones in the table, none counted a single time. The top ten hold 5.5% to 6% of the sample.

This clone was detected many times. Its antigen is currently not known. Base qualities are not provided; no much larger clone lies one nucleotide away. V trim: 3 bases; J trim: 3 bases; unmatched bases: 8. From the cysteine up to the phenylalanine, the CDR3 has a length of 16 residues. Only the CDR3 part of the read is kept: 48 bases, read in frame from the first base. CDR1 and CDR2 are drawn from the germline V gene: SGHRS, YFSETQ. The sequence was obtained from a man aged 25 to 40 in good health and a related stem cell transplant donor. Sequencing was done on a sample of PBMCs. This chain is built from TRBV5-1 and TRBJ2-3; 9 bases in the middle match TRBD2. The nucleotide sequence is TGCGCCAGCAGCTCGGCAGCGGGGGGTAGAACAGATACGCAGTATTTT. Its coded protein is CASSSAAGGRTDTQYF.